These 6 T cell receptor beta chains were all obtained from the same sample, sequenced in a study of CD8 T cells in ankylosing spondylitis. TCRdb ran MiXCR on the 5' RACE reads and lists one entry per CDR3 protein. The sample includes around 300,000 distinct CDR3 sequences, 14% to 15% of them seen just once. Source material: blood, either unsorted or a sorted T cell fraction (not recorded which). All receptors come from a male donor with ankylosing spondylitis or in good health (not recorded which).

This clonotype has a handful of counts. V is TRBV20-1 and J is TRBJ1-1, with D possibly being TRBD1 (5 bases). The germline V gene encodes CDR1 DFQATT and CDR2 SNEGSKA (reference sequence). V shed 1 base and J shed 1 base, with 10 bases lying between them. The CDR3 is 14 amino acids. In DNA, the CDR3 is TGCAGTGCTAGAGCGGGAGGGGAGAACACTGAAGCTTTCTTT. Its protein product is CSARAGGENTEAFF.

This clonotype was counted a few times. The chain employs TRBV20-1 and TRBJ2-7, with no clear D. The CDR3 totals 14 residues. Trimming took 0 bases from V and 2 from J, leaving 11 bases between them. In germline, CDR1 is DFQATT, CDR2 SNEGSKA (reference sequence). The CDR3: CSARDGRSTYEQYF. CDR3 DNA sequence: TGCAGTGCTAGAGATGGTCGCAGTACCTACGAGCAGTACTTC.

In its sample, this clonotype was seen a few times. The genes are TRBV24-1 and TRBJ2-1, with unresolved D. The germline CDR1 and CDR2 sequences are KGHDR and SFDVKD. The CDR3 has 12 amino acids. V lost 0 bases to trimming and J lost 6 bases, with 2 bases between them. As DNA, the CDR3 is TGTGCCACCAGTGATTTGTTCAATGAGCAGTTCTTC. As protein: CATSDLFNEQFF.

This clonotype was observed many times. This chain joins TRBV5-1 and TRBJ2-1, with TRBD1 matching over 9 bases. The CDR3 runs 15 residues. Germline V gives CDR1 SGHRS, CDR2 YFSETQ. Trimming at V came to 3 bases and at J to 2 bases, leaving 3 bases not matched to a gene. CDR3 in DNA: TGCGCCAGCAGCTCGGGGACAGGGCCCTACAATGAGCAGTTCTTC. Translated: CASSSGTGPYNEQFF.

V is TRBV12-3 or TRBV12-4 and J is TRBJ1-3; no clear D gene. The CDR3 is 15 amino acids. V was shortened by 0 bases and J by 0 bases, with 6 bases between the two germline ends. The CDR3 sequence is CASSLAGFSGNTIYF. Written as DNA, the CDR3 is TGTGCCAGCAGTTTAGCAGGTTTCTCTGGAAACACCATATATTTT.

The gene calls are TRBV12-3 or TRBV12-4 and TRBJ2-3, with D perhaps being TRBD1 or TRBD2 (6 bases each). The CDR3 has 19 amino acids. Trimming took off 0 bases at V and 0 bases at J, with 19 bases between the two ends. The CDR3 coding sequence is TGTGCCAGCAGTTTAGCGAAGAAGGGGGGCATAACTAGCACAGATACGCAGTATTTT. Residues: CASSLAKKGGITSTDTQYF.